Listed here is a single TCR beta chain. Antigen specificity is unknown. The sample comes from a study of T cells in Graves' hyperthyroidism and ophthalmopathy. Study findings and constraints: The model foresaw ophthalmopathy a median roughly 6.3 months prior to onset. Blood also held most thyroid clonotypes expanded beyond 0.001.

The V and J ends lost 5 bases and 7 bases, in that order; junction bases with no gene match: 9. Germline CDR1 is SQVTM and CDR2 is ANQGSEA. This CDR3 is 14 amino acids long. RNA transcripts were the template for amplifying TCR beta CDR3 regions. First-round RT-PCR targeting the TCR CDR3 was performed with the HTBI primer set. TCRdb passed the multiplex PCR reads through MiXCR, listing each CDR3 protein once. Here the sample spans around 400,000 distinct CDR3 sequences, 12% to 15% being singletons. V is TRBV29-1 and J is TRBJ2-7, with 12 bases that match TRBD1. The sequence came from a woman aged 60 to 75 with Graves' ophthalmopathy. The specimen sequenced was blood. This CDR3 is CSVRRGDRGLEQYF. In nucleotides, the CDR3 is TGCAGCGTTCGCCGGGGGGACAGGGGGCTTGAGCAGTACTTC.